These 18 T cell receptor beta chains were sequenced from one sample in a study of control samples from healthy donors and cancer patients. This table comes from immunoSEQ multiplex PCR, and its TCRdb copy is limited to in-frame clones, with some not included. The sample gives 40,000 to 50,000 clones, roughly 94% of which show up once; 20% to 30% is in the top ten. What was sequenced was blood. These receptor sequences come from a man in his 60s in good health.

The V call is TRBV7-9, the J call TRBJ2-7, with TRBD2 identical over 7 bases. CDR1 SEHNR and CDR2 FQNEAQ come from the germline V gene (reference sequence). The CDR3 is made up of 14 amino acids. V lost 5 bases, J lost 0 bases, and 4 bases stayed unmatched. The CDR3 sequence: CASSGGDNSYEQYF. The CDR3 DNA sequence: TGTGCCAGCAGCGGGGGGGATAACTCCTACGAGCAGTACTTC.

The chain has TRBV5-5 and TRBJ2-3; TRBD2 matches 9 bases. Germline V CDR1 and CDR2: SGHKS, YYEKEE (reference sequence). Trimming at V came to 0 bases and at J to 5 bases, leaving 10 bases not matched to a gene. CDR3 length: 17 residues. The CDR3 bases are TGTGCCAGCAGCTTGGAAACCGGACTAGCGTGGGGAGATACGCAGTATTTT. Its translation is CASSLETGLAWGDTQYF.

CDR3 nucleotides: TGCGCCAGCAGTGATACGGGACTAGCGGGAGGAAATCCCTACAATGAGCAGTTCTTC. This encodes CASSDTGLAGGNPYNEQFF. V usage is TRBV10-2 and J usage is TRBJ2-1; 15 nucleotides agree with TRBD2. The germline V gene encodes CDR1 WSHSY and CDR2 SAAADI. There are 19 residues in the CDR3. The ends lost 3 bases at V and 2 bases at J; junction bases unmatched: 8.

This chain joins TRBV19 and TRBJ2-7; 9 bases align to TRBD1. In germline, CDR1 is LNHDA, CDR2 SQIVND (reference sequence). The CDR3 has 14 residues. The ends lost 8 bases at V and 5 bases at J; junction bases unmatched: 10. This chain's CDR3 is CASRLTDRGHEQYF. For the CDR3, the DNA is TGTGCCAGTCGACTCACGGACAGGGGCCACGAGCAGTACTTC.

V and J are TRBV18 and TRBJ2-2; unclear D gene. This CDR3 has 16 amino acids. The germline V and J ends were trimmed by 0 bases and 6 bases, with 14 bases remaining between them. CDR1 KGHSH and CDR2 LQKENI come from the germline V gene. The CDR3 bases are TGTGCCAGCTCACCACCTCGAAGAGGCCCGCCCGGGGAGCTGTTTTTT. Translating it yields CASSPPRRGPPGELFF.

The chain combines TRBV25-1 with TRBJ1-1; D is uncertain. CDR3 length: 14 residues. Trimming pared 3 bases from V and 2 bases from J, leaving 10 bases between. From germline, CDR1 is MGHDK and CDR2 SYGVNS. CDR3 bases: TGTGCCAGCAGTGACACAGTGTCTAACACTGAAGCTTTCTTT. Translation: CASSDTVSNTEAFF.

The V and J genes are TRBV19 and TRBJ1-2; 7 bases agree with TRBD1. Germline values: CDR1 LNHDA, CDR2 SQIVND (reference sequence). The CDR3 loop spans 15 amino acids. After removal of 5 bases from V and 4 bases from J, the junction contained 10 bases not matched to a gene. CDR3 nucleotide sequence: TGTGCCAGTAGTGTCCCGGGACAGACCTCCTATGGCTACACCTTC. It yields the protein CASSVPGQTSYGYTF.

This chain uses TRBV7-2 with TRBJ2-3; weak D call: TRBD2 (5 bases). Germline V CDR1 and CDR2: SGHTA, FQGNSA. The length of the CDR3 is 14 residues. V gave up 5 bases and J gave up 8 bases, with 17 bases separating them. CDR3 amino acids: CASSPAPSAGTQYF. The DNA of the CDR3 is TGTGCCAGCAGCCCCGCCCCCTCCGCGGGTACGCAGTATTTT.

The chain links TRBV10-3 to TRBJ1-1, with 7 positions matching TRBD1. V lost 6 bases, J lost 1 base, and 11 bases stayed unmatched. The CDR3 is 16 amino acids. The germline gives CDR1 ENHRY, CDR2 SYGVKD. CDR3 bases: TGTGCCATCAGCGGAACGACAGGGCCTCGGAACACTGAAGCTTTCTTT. Encoded protein: CAISGTTGPRNTEAFF.

This clone was detected only a few times. This chain uses TRBV7-9 with TRBJ1-5; 7 bases match TRBD1. CDR1 is SEHNR, CDR2 FQNEAQ, per germline (reference sequence). J was trimmed by 0 bases and V by 0 bases; bases with no gene match: 2. The CDR3 is 16 residues long. The CDR3 loop reads CASSLAGTASNQPQHF. The CDR3 DNA reads TGTGCCAGCAGCTTAGCAGGGACAGCTAGCAATCAGCCCCAGCATTTT.

The CDR3 is CASSRDGSSYNEQFF. CDR3 in DNA: TGTGCCAGCAGCAGGGACGGGAGCTCCTACAATGAGCAGTTCTTC. This chain connects TRBV9 to TRBJ2-1; D may be TRBD2 (6 bases). Germline-derived CDR1 and CDR2 are SGDLS and YYNGEE. Trimming left V 4 bases short and J 0 bases short, with 11 bases between. CDR3 length equals 15 residues.

V is TRBV5-1 and J is TRBJ2-5, with 8 positions matching TRBD2. The CDR3 spans 15 residues. Germline CDR1 is SGHRS and CDR2 is YFSETQ. V shed 0 bases and J 5 bases; nucleotides not matched to a gene: 6. CDR3 amino acids: CASSLGSGSGETQYF. CDR3 nucleotides: TGCGCCAGCAGCTTGGGCAGCGGGAGTGGGGAGACCCAGTACTTC.

The chain employs TRBV2 and TRBJ1-3, with unresolved D. CDR1 SNHLY and CDR2 FYNNEI come from the germline V gene. Trimming cost V 2 bases and J 2 bases, with 7 bases left between them. The CDR3 is made up of 14 amino acids. In nucleotides, the CDR3 is TGTGCCAGCAGTGAAACGACGGCTGGAAACACCATATATTTT. This translates into CASSETTAGNTIYF.

This clone appeared a single time. The V gene is TRBV14, the J gene TRBJ1-6; D call uncertain. The germline CDR1 and CDR2 sequences are SGHDN and FVKESK. The ends were cut back, 1 base at V and 11 bases at J, with 3 bases in the middle. The length of the CDR3 is 11 residues. The CDR3 coding sequence is TGTGCCAGCAGCCAAGGTCCACCCCTCCACTTT. Amino acids: CASSQGPPLHF.

J is TRBJ2-7 and V is TRBV27; 9 bases are a match to TRBD2. This CDR3 region has 14 residues. Per the germline V gene, CDR1 is MNHEY and CDR2 is SMNVEV (reference sequence). V lost 6 bases to trimming and J lost 1 base; unmatched junction nucleotides: 4. CDR3 in amino acids: CASRRSGSSYEQYF. The CDR3 nucleotides read TGTGCCAGCAGACGTAGCGGGAGTTCCTACGAGCAGTACTTC.

The V call is TRBV9, the J call TRBJ2-7, with D uncertain. V lost 0 bases to trimming and J lost 0 bases, with 10 bases between them. Per germline, CDR1 SGDLS and CDR2 YYNGEE. The CDR3 is made up of 15 amino acids. The CDR3 loop is CASSVGYTDSYEQYF. The CDR3 DNA follows: TGTGCCAGCAGCGTAGGGTATACCGACTCCTACGAGCAGTACTTC.

The V and J genes are TRBV3-1 (or the pseudogene TRBV3-2) and TRBJ2-7; no firm D call. V lost 6 bases and J 5 bases, leaving 14 bases between the germline ends. Germline-derived CDR1 and CDR2 are LGHDT and YNNKEL (reference sequence). This CDR3 is 13 amino acids long. CDR3 loop: CASSWGLGNEQYF. DNA of the CDR3: TGTGCCAGCAGTTGGGGTTTAGGAAACGAGCAGTACTTC.

The count of this clone is one. The chain is built from TRBV2 and TRBJ1-5, with 7 bases identical to TRBD1. Germline assignment: CDR1 SNHLY and CDR2 FYNNEI. V lost 4 bases to trimming and J lost 2 bases; unmatched junction nucleotides: 5. The CDR3 consists of 15 residues. CDR3 protein: CASSGRGGGNQPQHF. In DNA form, the CDR3 reads TGTGCCAGCAGTGGAAGAGGGGGCGGCAATCAGCCCCAGCATTTT.